The T cell receptor (beta chain) under discussion was sequenced for a study of OX40 agonist ivuxolimab in advanced cancers. About the research overall: Recorded diagnoses for dose-escalation patients were hepatocellular carcinoma, melanoma, renal cell or head and neck cancer. There were three patients with partial responses, one having hepatocellular carcinoma and two cutaneous melanoma. Findings of the study overall: There was clonal expansion of CD4+ and CD8+ blood T cells by week 6 at 0.1 to 3.0 mg/kg.

The repertoire was sequenced with immunoSEQ multiplex PCR; TCRdb's copy has only in-frame clones and lacks some. The repertoire includes some 17,000 clones, about 83% of them detected once, and approximately 13% sits in the top ten. V gave up 1 base and J gave up 8 bases, with 11 bases separating them. CDR1 SQVTM and CDR2 ANQGSEA come from the germline V gene. The CDR3 is 12 amino acids. This clone occurred a few times. Its antigen is currently unknown. The receptor comes from an adult with an advanced solid tumor such as melanoma, head and neck, liver or kidney cancer. The rearrangement links TRBV29-1 to TRBJ1-2, with D hard to call. Sequencing used CD4+ or CD8+ T cells sorted from blood, obtained in a trial of the OX40 agonist ivuxolimab. The CDR3 reads CSVEGKEQGYTF. The CDR3 DNA sequence: TGCAGCGTTGAAGGAAAGGAGCAAGGCTACACCTTC.